What follows are 31 T cell receptor beta chains derived from one specimen sequenced in a study of cytomegalovirus exposure and HLA in healthy donors. With 60 Vbeta and 13 Jbeta primers, the PCR was carried out. Profiled with immunoSEQ multiplex PCR; TCRdb holds only in-frame clones, not every one. The sample holds roughly 200,000 clones, roughly 80% seen once. The sample was PBMCs. All receptors derive from a man in his forties or fifties in good health and CMV-seronegative.

The count of this clone is one. The CDR3 loop reads CASSLDRGTGELFF. CDR3 nucleotides: TGTGCCAGCAGCTTGGACAGGGGCACCGGGGAGCTGTTTTTT. The chain recombines TRBV5-5 with TRBJ2-2; 7 bases are shared with TRBD1. Germline lookup yields CDR1 SGHKS and CDR2 YYEKEE (reference sequence). This CDR3 has 14 amino acids. Trimming removed 0 bases from V and 4 bases from J; junction bases left unmatched: 0.

The rearrangement uses TRBV29-1 and TRBJ2-7, with TRBD1 matching 7 bases. This CDR3 region has 14 residues. Germline assignment: CDR1 SQVTM and CDR2 ANQGSEA. V was clipped by 5 bases and J by 5 bases; unmatched bases: 12. The CDR3 DNA reads TGCAGCGTTTCTCCGGGACAGAGTTTTAACGAGCAGTACTTC. Protein sequence: CSVSPGQSFNEQYF.

Only one count was recorded for this clone. The chain is built from TRBV25-1 and TRBJ2-1; 11 positions match TRBD2. The germline gives CDR1 MGHDK, CDR2 SYGVNS. V trimming: 4 bases; J trimming: 7 bases; junction bases outside the gene matches: 3. This CDR3 comprises 14 residues. CDR3 DNA sequence: TGTGCCAGCAGTGGTAGGACTAGCGGGAATGAGCAGTTCTTC. Protein product: CASSGRTSGNEQFF.

This chain uses TRBV20-1 with TRBJ2-5; D is undetermined. Looked up from germline, CDR1 is DFQATT and CDR2 is SNEGSKA (reference sequence). There are 10 residues in the CDR3. The germline V and J ends were trimmed by 5 bases and 6 bases, with 7 bases remaining between them. This CDR3 reads CSAAEKTQYF. DNA for the CDR3: TGCAGTGCTGCCGAGAAGACCCAGTACTTC.

The chain couples TRBV18 to TRBJ2-3; a possible D gene is TRBD2 (5 bases). V lost 5 bases and J lost 6, with 12 bases in between. The CDR3 spans 13 residues. The V gene's germline CDR1 is KGHSH and CDR2 LQKENI. The CDR3 nucleotides read TGTGCCAGCTCAGCGCCGGGCGGGGATACGCAGTATTTT. Protein sequence: CASSAPGGDTQYF.

This clone was counted a few times. This chain connects TRBV7-2 to TRBJ2-3; 7 nucleotides match TRBD2. The CDR3 totals 15 residues. Germline V CDR1 and CDR2: SGHTA, FQGNSA. J was trimmed by 7 bases and V by 1 base; bases with no gene match: 8. CDR3 loop: CASSLEGARGNTQYF. In DNA form, the CDR3 reads TGTGCCAGCAGCTTAGAAGGGGCGCGGGGGAATACGCAGTATTTT.

The chain joins TRBV30 to TRBJ2-2, with TRBD2 identical over 10 bases. Looked up from germline, CDR1 is GTSNPN and CDR2 is SVGIG (reference sequence). J was trimmed by 1 base and V by 5 bases; bases with no gene match: 1. The CDR3 is made up of 14 amino acids. The CDR3 is CAWRTSGNTGELFF. The DNA for the CDR3 is TGTGCCTGGCGGACTAGCGGGAACACCGGGGAGCTGTTTTTT.

V gene TRBV4-2 combines with J gene TRBJ2-5, with 11 nucleotides matching TRBD2. The germline CDR1 and CDR2 sequences are LGHNA and YNFKEQ. The CDR3 runs 18 residues. With V trimmed by 0 bases and J by 5 bases, 11 bases remained unmatched. The CDR3 sequence: CASSQESLAGGFGETQYF. In nucleotides, the CDR3 is TGTGCCAGCAGCCAAGAAAGTCTAGCGGGAGGATTTGGGGAGACCCAGTACTTC.

This rearrangement joins TRBV18 to TRBJ1-1; maybe TRBD1 (5 bases). V dropped 3 bases and J dropped 1 base, with 9 bases sitting between them. Germline V gives CDR1 KGHSH, CDR2 LQKENI. CDR3 length equals 14 residues. CDR3 in amino acids: CASSPTVQNTEAFF. CDR3 DNA: TGTGCCAGCTCACCGACAGTTCAGAACACTGAAGCTTTCTTT.

This clone came up a few times. The rearrangement uses TRBV5-1 and TRBJ1-1; 7 nucleotides line up with TRBD1. The germline CDR1 and CDR2 sequences are SGHRS and YFSETQ. V shed 9 bases and J 3 bases; nucleotides not matched to a gene: 11. The CDR3 loop spans 14 amino acids. The CDR3 DNA follows: TGCGCCACCTCAAGGGACAGCATGCACACTGAAGCTTTCTTT. Translating gives CATSRDSMHTEAFF.

CDR3 bases: TGTGCCAGCAGCCTACGGACAGGGAAAGAGACCCAGTACTTC. This translates into CASSLRTGKETQYF. The chain is built from TRBV7-9 and TRBJ2-5; 8 nucleotides align to TRBD1. V was pared by 5 bases and J by 3 bases, with 5 bases of the junction left unmatched. The germline V gene encodes CDR1 SEHNR and CDR2 FQNEAQ (reference sequence). CDR3 length: 14 residues.

V gene TRBV10-3 combines with J gene TRBJ1-1, with D possibly being TRBD1 (6 bases). CDR1 and CDR2 from the germline V gene are ENHRY and SYGVKD. V was shortened by 6 bases and J by 3 bases, with 14 bases between the two germline ends. The CDR3 covers 14 residues. CDR3 coding DNA: TGTGCCATCAGAGGAAGGGCAGGGGACACTGAAGCTTTCTTT. Translated, it gives CAIRGRAGDTEAFF.

This clone was detected only a few times. Other DNA sequences within the sample encode an identical CDR3. V is TRBV5-1 and J is TRBJ2-7; maybe TRBD2 (6 bases). Trimming left V 0 bases short and J 3 bases short, with 13 bases between. CDR3 length: 15 amino acids. The germline CDR1 and CDR2 sequences are SGHRS and YFSETQ. The CDR3 protein is CASSLGPGESYEQYF. The CDR3 DNA sequence: TGCGCCAGCAGCTTGGGTCCGGGGGAAAGCTACGAGCAGTACTTC. The full variable domain, with the rest looked up from reference TRBV5-1 and TRBJ2-7, is KAGVTQTPRYLIKTRGQQVTLSCSPISGHRSVSWYQQTPGQGLQFLFEYFSETQRNKGNFPGRFSGRQFSNSRSEMNVSTLELGDSALYLCASSLGPGESYEQYFGPGTRLTVT.

The chain combines TRBV7-9 with TRBJ1-2; D is possibly TRBD1 (6 bases). Germline V gives CDR1 SEHNR, CDR2 FQNEAQ (reference sequence). V lost 1 base, J lost 0 bases, and 9 bases lay in between. The CDR3 totals 15 residues. CDR3: CASSLEQGSNYGYTF. CDR3 DNA: TGTGCCAGCAGCTTAGAACAGGGTTCTAACTATGGCTACACCTTC.

J is TRBJ2-2 and V is TRBV6-1; D may be TRBD2 (5 bases). Germline V gives CDR1 MNHNS, CDR2 SASEGT. CDR3 size: 16 residues. Between the trimmed V and J ends, which lost 4 bases and 2 bases, there was a span of 14 bases. CDR3 loop: CASSAATLGNTGELFF. CDR3 coding DNA: TGTGCCAGCAGTGCCGCTACACTAGGAAACACCGGGGAGCTGTTTTTT.

This sequence joins TRBV12-5 and TRBJ2-7; no reliable D call. The V gene lost 1 base and the J gene lost 5 bases, with 15 bases spanning the gap. The CDR3 covers 15 residues. The germline CDR1 and CDR2 sequences are LGHNT and FRNRAP. CDR3 loop: CASGLGLRQSDEQYF. CDR3 DNA: TGTGCTAGTGGTTTGGGGCTTCGACAATCCGACGAGCAGTACTTC.

The table lists this clone with a count of one. DNA for the CDR3: TGTGCCAGCAGCCAAGACTCTCTAGCGGGAGTGGCCGGGGAGCTGTTTTTT. It is translated as CASSQDSLAGVAGELFF. The chain joins TRBV14 to TRBJ2-2, with TRBD2 identical over 10 bases. Germline-derived CDR1 and CDR2 are SGHDN and FVKESK. The CDR3 has 17 amino acids. Unmatched junction bases numbered 7, after V lost 0 bases and J lost 6 bases. The entire variable domain, with the rest obtained from reference TRBV14 and TRBJ2-2, is as follows: EAGVTQFPSHSVIEKGQTVTLRCDPISGHDNLYWYRRVMGKEIKFLLHFVKESKQDESGMPNNRFLAERTGGTYSTLKVQPAELEDSGVYFCASSQDSLAGVAGELFFGEGSRLTVL.

A remark on this clone: This CDR3 is also generated by other DNA sequences in the sample. The V gene is TRBV9, the J gene TRBJ2-3; 9 bases align to TRBD1. The CDR3 runs to 18 residues. V lost 4 bases to trimming and J lost 3 bases; unmatched junction nucleotides: 15. CDR1 is SGDLS, CDR2 YYNGEE, per germline. The CDR3 sequence is CASSTPRQDRGSTDTQYF. CDR3 DNA sequence: TGTGCCAGCAGCACCCCCAGGCAGGACAGGGGTTCAACAGATACGCAGTATTTT. Variable domain in full (rest from reference TRBV9 and TRBJ2-3): DSGVTQTPKHLITATGQRVTLRCSPRSGDLSVYWYQQSLDQGLQFLIQYYNGEERAKGNILERFSAQQFPDLHSELNLSSLELGDSALYFCASSTPRQDRGSTDTQYFGPGTRLTVL.

V usage is TRBV30 and J usage is TRBJ2-1, with 7 positions matching TRBD2. In germline, CDR1 is GTSNPN, CDR2 SVGIG (reference sequence). This CDR3 comprises 16 residues. After removal of 0 bases from V and 7 bases from J, the junction contained 12 bases not matched to a gene. The CDR3 loop reads CAWSVPRTRGGNEQFF. The CDR3 DNA follows: TGTGCCTGGAGTGTACCACGGACTAGGGGTGGGAATGAGCAGTTCTTC.

This chain links TRBV4-1 with TRBJ2-1, with 8 nucleotides matching TRBD2. V trimming: 1 base; J trimming: 3 bases; junction bases outside the gene matches: 5. CDR3 length: 16 residues. Looked up from germline, CDR1 is MGHRA and CDR2 is YSYEKL. The CDR3 is CASSQGTSGGYNEQFF. CDR3 DNA: TGCGCCAGCAGCCAAGGCACTAGCGGAGGCTACAATGAGCAGTTCTTC.

This chain joins TRBV7-6 and TRBJ2-7; possible D gene TRBD2, 5 bases. CDR1 is SGHVS and CDR2 is FNYEAQ in the germline V gene. V lost 5 bases, J lost 1 base, and 12 bases lay in between. This CDR3 is built from 14 residues. CDR3 sequence: CASSRTGVSYEQYF. The CDR3 nucleotides are TGTGCCAGCAGCCGAACCGGGGTTTCCTACGAGCAGTACTTC.

The V and J genes are TRBV18 and TRBJ1-5; 7 bases line up with TRBD1. CDR1 is KGHSH, CDR2 LQKENI, per germline. Unmatched junction bases numbered 4, after V lost 1 base and J lost 1 base. The CDR3 runs 16 residues. DNA for the CDR3: TGTGCCAGCTCACCACAGGGGGCTGGGAGCAATCAGCCCCAGCATTTT. Translated: CASSPQGAGSNQPQHF.

This clone appeared a few times. This chain connects TRBV6-5 to TRBJ2-7; the match to TRBD2 covers 10 bases. V dropped 4 bases and J dropped 4; count of bases not matched to a gene: 4. CDR1 MNHEY and CDR2 SVGAGI come from the germline V gene. The CDR3 is 14 amino acids. CDR3 bases: TGTGCCAGCAGTTCTTCTAGCGGGAGTTACGAGCAGTACTTC. This translates into CASSSSSGSYEQYF.

In nucleotides, the CDR3 is TGTGCCAGCACCCCAAGCGGGAGGGACACCGGGGAGCTGTTTTTT. It translates to CASTPSGRDTGELFF. The V call is TRBV6-6, the J call TRBJ2-2; the match to TRBD2 covers 10 bases. CDR3 length: 15 amino acids. Per germline, CDR1 MNHNY and CDR2 SVGAGI (reference sequence). Trimming cost V 7 bases and J 3 bases; bases outside gene matches: 5.

This clone has a single count. The chain employs TRBV5-6 and TRBJ1-1, with D tentatively TRBD1 (6 bases). V shed 3 bases and J shed 4 bases, with 13 bases lying between them. The germline V gene encodes CDR1 SGHDT and CDR2 YYEEEE. This CDR3 region has 14 residues. The DNA for the CDR3 is TGTGCCAGCAGCTGGACCGGGACAACCACTGAAGCTTTCTTT. Protein product: CASSWTGTTTEAFF.

The table lists this clone with a count of one. This chain uses TRBV11-1 with TRBJ2-2, with 13 bases that match TRBD2. The CDR3 covers 15 residues. J was trimmed by 6 bases and V by 5 bases; bases with no gene match: 3. Germline CDR1 and CDR2: SGHAT and FQDESV (reference sequence). The CDR3 reads CASSPTSGRAGELFF. The CDR3 nucleotides are TGTGCCAGCAGCCCTACTAGCGGGAGGGCCGGGGAGCTGTTTTTT.

This chain connects TRBV20-1 to TRBJ2-5; possible D gene TRBD2, 6 bases. Between the trimmed V and J ends, which lost 5 bases and 5 bases, there was a span of 6 bases. CDR3 length: 10 residues. The germline gives CDR1 DFQATT, CDR2 SNEGSKA (reference sequence). This CDR3 reads CSAGRETQYF. The CDR3 DNA follows: TGCAGTGCTGGGAGGGAGACCCAGTACTTC.

The rearrangement joins TRBV11-2 to TRBJ2-5; D unclear. This CDR3 contains 14 residues. Germline values: CDR1 SGHAT, CDR2 FQNNGV. The germline V and J ends were trimmed by 2 bases and 0 bases, with 7 bases remaining between them. The CDR3 sequence is CASSLSPDQETQYF. The CDR3 DNA reads as TGTGCCAGCAGCTTAAGTCCAGACCAAGAGACCCAGTACTTC.

The chain has TRBV6-5 and TRBJ1-2; D is ambiguous. Germline values: CDR1 MNHEY, CDR2 SVGAGI. The CDR3 loop spans 13 amino acids. V lost 6 bases to trimming and J lost 7 bases, with 15 bases between them. CDR3 in DNA: TGTGCCAGCAGGCAGACTGGGTTGGGTGGCTACACCTTC. This codes for CASRQTGLGGYTF.

V and J are TRBV27 and TRBJ1-1; a weak D match, TRBD1 (5 bases). Germline V gene sequence: CDR1 MNHEY, CDR2 SMNVEV (reference sequence). Trimming took off 7 bases at V and 3 bases at J, with 21 bases between the two ends. This CDR3 region has 16 residues. The CDR3 sequence: CASNRGRASGDTEAFF. The DNA of the CDR3 is TGTGCCAGCAACCGAGGACGGGCCTCGGGGGACACTGAAGCTTTCTTT.

The CDR3 is CASSIDRGGEQFF. In DNA, the CDR3 is TGTGCCAGTAGTATAGACAGGGGTGGGGAGCAGTTCTTC. The chain joins TRBV19 to TRBJ2-1; tentative D call: TRBD1 (6 bases). Germline CDR1 LNHDA, CDR2 SQIVND (reference sequence). This CDR3 spans 13 amino acids. V lost 0 bases and J lost 10, with 10 bases in between. Full variable domain (remainder filled in from reference TRBV19 and TRBJ2-1): DGGITQSPKYLFRKEGQNVTLSCEQNLNHDAMYWYRQDPGQGLRLIYYSQIVNDFQKGDIAEGYSVSREKKESFPLTVTSAQKNPTAFYLCASSIDRGGEQFFGPGTRLTVL.